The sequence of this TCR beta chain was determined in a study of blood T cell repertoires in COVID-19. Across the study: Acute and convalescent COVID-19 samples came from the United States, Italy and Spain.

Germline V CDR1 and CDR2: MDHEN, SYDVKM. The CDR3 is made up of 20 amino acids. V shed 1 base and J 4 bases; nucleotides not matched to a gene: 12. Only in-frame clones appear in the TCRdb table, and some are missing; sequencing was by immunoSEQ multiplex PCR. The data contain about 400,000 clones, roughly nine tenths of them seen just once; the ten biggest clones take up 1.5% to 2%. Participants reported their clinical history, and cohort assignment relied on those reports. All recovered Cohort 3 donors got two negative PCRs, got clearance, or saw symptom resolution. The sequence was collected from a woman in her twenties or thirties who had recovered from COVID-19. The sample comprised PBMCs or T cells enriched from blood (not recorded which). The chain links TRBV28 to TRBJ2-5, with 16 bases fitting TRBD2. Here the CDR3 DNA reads TGTGCCAGCAGTTTATCCCAACCGGGACTAGCGGGAGGGCCGGGAGAGACCCAGTACTTC. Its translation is CASSLSQPGLAGGPGETQYF.